Below, one T cell receptor (beta chain) is given with its context. The antigen it recognizes is unknown. The input lacks base qualities; no much larger clone sits a single base away. The sample is drawn from a study of shared clonotypes between healthy human individuals (dated by TCRdb to the early 2020s). Regarding the research as a whole: The cohort included a few men and two women between 18 and 49 years of age. To estimate repertoire size and how much clonotypes are shared between individuals, the study performed deep sequencing of blood TCR repertoires from a few healthy adults. For each donor, CD4 naive and CD4 memory were each run on three plates, CD8 naive on two plates, and CD8 memory on one plate. Each donor's leukapheresis produced roughly between about 0.9 and 9.5 billion PBMCs. Libraries were prepared and TCR repertoires were sequenced by different laboratories using diverse techniques, in order to increase sequencing depth and limit assay-specific biases.

General conclusions and limits of the study: Compared with non-shared clonotypes, the clonotypes found in all four sorted-subset donors had higher generation probabilities. The small number of donors limited the genetic and exposure-history diversity represented. Estimated clonotype richness was generally larger for naive than for memory subsets. Sharing across several donors was observed for 4.5% to 6.5% of naive CD4, under 4% of naive CD8, 2% to 2.5% of memory CD4, and roughly 0.43% of memory CD8 clonotypes. Even with the large sequencing depth, rarefaction of the sorted-subset datasets indicated that sequencing was incomplete. Pairwise subsampling led to the expectation that sequencing depth would affect the degree of clonotype sharing among donors. Sampling was restricted to blood, and TCR repertoires in tissues likely differ from the TCR repertoires found in blood.

CD8 naive samples were CD45RO-negative cells positively selected for CCR7, giving a CD45RA+CCR7+ population that excluded TemRA cells. Donors were healthy HIV-negative adults with no recently reported acute infections or vaccinations. All donors were Caucasian adults living in Nashville, Tennessee, USA. After blood collection by leukapheresis, PBMCs were isolated using Ficoll-Histopaque density gradient centrifugation and then cryopreserved in the vapor phase of liquid nitrogen. Purity and quantity of every magnetically sorted T cell population were checked by analytical flow cytometry. From each sorted fraction, genomic DNA was isolated and quantified by UV absorbance on a Nanodrop 2000c. The germline V gene specifies LGHNA as CDR1 and YSLEER as CDR2. Between the V and J ends, shortened by 0 bases and 4 bases respectively, the junction contains 10 bases. The CDR3, from cysteine to phenylalanine, totals 14 residues. Just the 42-base CDR3 DNA is kept, in frame starting at base 1.

TCR CDR3 regions were amplified from genomic DNA by multiplex PCR using the deep immunoSEQ assay. Genomic DNA extracted from each cell subset was distributed evenly over all wells of several immunoSEQ 96-well plates, and each plate served as one replicate. For sorted subsets, roughly 200 ng of genomic DNA, equivalent to about 30,000 T cell genomes, went into each replicate PCR. The purified libraries were quantified using a Qubit 3.0 fluorometer, sized with a Bioanalyzer 2100, and then quantified again using the KAPA Library Quantification kit. A separate single-read 150-cycle Illumina NextSeq 550 flow cell was used to sequence each immunoSEQ 96-well plate. The original pipeline was this. Because the immunoSEQ output included only junctional sequences and no quality scores, the filtering could not be the same as the filtering used for full-length reads. Sequences were annotated with PyIR, a Python wrapper for IgBLAST v1.9, and V/J genes and CDR3 were assigned using IMGT germline references. Any read was removed if the V/J assignment was weak (E-value above 1e-6), the CDR3 was missing, or the read contained stop codons, out-of-frame junctions, or ambiguous translated residues. V3J clonotypes were defined as sequences sharing an identical inferred V gene, J gene, and CDR3 amino acid sequence. Percentage overlap between repertoires was computed as shared unique clonotypes divided by the size of the smaller repertoire. Three approaches were used to assess repertoire richness: RTK rarefaction, the Chao1 estimator, and Recon v2.1 estimates of unobserved clonotypes. OLGA was used to compute generation probabilities for all TCRbeta clonotypes that the gDNA method yielded from several donors. The table was pulled from immuneACCESS by TCRdb, which kept in-frame rearrangements only. Such tables lose some clones; where checked, under half of the loss comes from unresolved V genes, and the rest has no known cause. That table furnishes V, J and clone size, whereas the DNA furnished D and trimming. This sample comprises 2 million to 2.5 million clones, over 85% of them detected only once. The ten largest clones take up 1% to 1.3% of the sample.

Specimen: naive CD8+ T cells sorted from blood. The intended sense of this specimen's cell subset or site label: CD45RA+CCR7+. The TCR comes from a man between 18 and 29 years old in good health. The sequence links TRBV4-3 to TRBJ2-7; the D gene is not confidently resolved. The base sequence is TGCGCCAGCAGCCAAGATGGCGATGGTTACGAGCAGTACTTC. Its amino acids are CASSQDGDGYEQYF.